This TCR beta chain is from a study of identical twins' blood T cells. Study observations and caveats: Twins shared more top CDR3 clonotypes than unrelated donors did.

TCRdb re-called the 5' RACE reads with MiXCR, one entry per CDR3 protein. Altogether hundreds of thousands of distinct CDR3 sequences are present, 28% being singletons, with the ten largest covering 5.5% to 6.5%. All three twin pairs grew up together with likely shared infections and vaccines. Turning to this clonotype: Its specificity is not known.

Source material: PBMCs. The origin of this receptor is a woman between 18 and 55 years old in good health.

CDR3 nucleotide sequence: TGCGCCAGCAGCCGGGGTGGGTTCGGGGAGCTGTTTTTT. It is translated as CASSRGGFGELFF. The chain has TRBV4-3 and TRBJ2-2; the D is unclear. This CDR3 is built from 13 residues. V lost 4 bases, J lost 7 bases, and 10 bases lay in between. CDR1 LGHNA and CDR2 YSLEER come from the germline V gene.